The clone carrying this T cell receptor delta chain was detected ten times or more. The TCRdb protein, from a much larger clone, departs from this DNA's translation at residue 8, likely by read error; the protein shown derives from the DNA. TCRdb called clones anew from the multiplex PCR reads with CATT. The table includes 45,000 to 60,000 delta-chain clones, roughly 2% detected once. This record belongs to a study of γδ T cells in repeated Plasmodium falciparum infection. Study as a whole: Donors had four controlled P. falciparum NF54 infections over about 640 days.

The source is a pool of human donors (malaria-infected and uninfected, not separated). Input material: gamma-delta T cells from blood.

The CDR3 DNA sequence: TGTGCCTTTAAAGAAGGGCCCAAGAGCCTTCCTACGAGGTCCGATAAACTCATCTTT. Translating it yields CAFKEGPKSLPTRSDKLIF. The V gene is TRDV3, the J gene TRDJ1, with TRDD2 matching 9 bases. Since TCRdb gives no J gene, matching the DNA to germline was used here to assign it. This CDR3 region has 19 residues. CDR1 and CDR2 from the germline V gene are TVYSNPD and GDNSRS (reference sequence). Trimming cost V 1 base and J 3 bases; bases outside gene matches: 21.